This is a list of T cell receptor beta chains from one sample in a study of T cells in Graves' hyperthyroidism and ophthalmopathy. MiXCR, applied by TCRdb to the multiplex PCR reads, yields one record per CDR3 protein. This sample has 450,000 to 600,000 distinct CDR3 sequences, with just under 20% found just once. The material sequenced was blood. The source is a middle-aged man with Graves' ophthalmopathy. Both conserved end residues are part of each CDR3. A D gene is named only where the DNA matches it firmly. Some rows have no size entry. The others give once, few or many, or a class for an expanded clone.

d_call	v_call	clone_size	j_call	cdr3_aa	cdr3_nt
NA	TRBV7-9	few	TRBJ1-6	CASSFGDSPLHF	TGTGCCAGCAGCTTCGGAGATTCACCCCTCCACTTT
TRBD2	TRBV11-2	NA	TRBJ2-7	CASSFASGGRYEQYF	TGTGCCAGCAGCTTTGCTAGCGGGGGAAGGTACGAGCAGTACTTC
TRBD2	TRBV7-8	many	TRBJ2-1	CASSLAWDYSYNEQFF	TGTGCCAGCAGCTTAGCGTGGGACTACTCCTACAATGAGCAGTTCTTC
NA	TRBV29-1	few	TRBJ2-7	CSVVGEFYEQYF	TGCAGCGTTGTGGGTGAGTTCTACGAGCAGTACTTC
NA	TRBV5-1	many	TRBJ2-1	CASRTMTYNEQFF	TGCGCCAGCAGGACGATGACCTACAATGAGCAGTTCTTC
NA	TRBV14	few	TRBJ2-1	CASRPKGSSYNEQFF	TGTGCCAGCAGACCGAAGGGAAGCTCCTACAATGAGCAGTTCTTC
NA	TRBV4-2	few	TRBJ2-5	CASSLGATQYF	TGTGCCAGCAGCCTCGGGGCGACCCAGTACTTC
TRBD1	TRBV28	NA	TRBJ1-3	CASSYSSTGGINTIYF	TGTGCCAGCAGTTACTCGAGTACAGGGGGCATTAACACCATATATTTT
NA	TRBV9	NA	TRBJ1-5	CAGKRPWGNQPQHF	TGTGCCGGCAAAAGGCCCTGGGGTAATCAGCCCCAGCATTTT
NA	TRBV7-9	NA	TRBJ2-3	CASSSPGISGGQTGTDTQYF	TGTGCCAGCAGCTCGCCGGGGATTTCTGGGGGCCAGACAGGCACAGATACGCAGTATTTT
NA	TRBV2	many	TRBJ2-7	CASSEQELYEQYF	TGTGCCAGCAGTGAACAGGAACTGTACGAGCAGTACTTC
NA	TRBV28	NA	TRBJ2-7	CASRHTGLRETTEQYF	TGTGCCAGCAGACACACAGGGCTTCGGGAAACCACCGAGCAGTACTTC
TRBD2	TRBV27	NA	TRBJ2-2	CASIAGGPAGELFF	TGTGCCAGCATAGCGGGAGGGCCCGCCGGGGAGCTGTTTTTT
NA	TRBV29-1	NA	TRBJ1-1	CSVGNTEAFF	TGCAGCGTTGGGAACACTGAAGCTTTCTTT
TRBD2	TRBV3-1	NA	TRBJ2-3	CASSNSGASGTQYF	TGTGCCAGCAGCAATAGCGGGGCTTCAGGCACGCAGTATTTT
TRBD1	TRBV10-3	NA	TRBJ1-5	CAIRGDRGQDQPQHF	TGTGCCATCAGAGGGGACAGGGGGCAAGATCAGCCCCAGCATTTT
NA	TRBV28	NA	TRBJ1-4	CASAGTINEKLFF	TGTGCCAGCGCGGGGACTATCAATGAAAAACTGTTTTTT
TRBD2	TRBV6-1	few	TRBJ2-7	CASQTSGPSYEQYF	TGTGCCAGCCAGACTAGCGGGCCGTCGTACGAGCAGTACTTC
NA	TRBV6-2/TRBV6-3	few	TRBJ2-4	CASSYSSSGANIQYF	TGTGCCAGCAGTTACTCAAGTTCGGGGGCAAACATTCAGTACTTC
TRBD1	TRBV30	many	TRBJ2-7	CAWSGPWDRNSYEQYF	TGTGCCTGGAGTGGGCCGTGGGACAGGAATTCCTACGAGCAGTACTTC
TRBD2	TRBV20-1	NA	TRBJ2-5	CSAPEASGGRLGTQYF	TGCAGTGCCCCCGAAGCTAGCGGGGGGCGCCTGGGGACCCAGTACTTC
TRBD2	TRBV27	few	TRBJ2-1	CASSPLAGGPTEQFF	TGTGCCAGCAGCCCCCTAGCGGGAGGGCCTACTGAGCAGTTCTTC
TRBD1	TRBV18	many	TRBJ1-2	CASSPTGTGGDGYTF	TGTGCCAGCTCGCCCACCGGGACAGGGGGTGATGGCTACACCTTC
NA	TRBV3-1	NA	TRBJ1-5	CASSQGGRSNQPQHF	TGTGCCAGCAGCCAAGGGGGAAGAAGCAATCAGCCCCAGCATTTT
NA	TRBV7-2	many	TRBJ2-5	CASSLTVFQETQYF	TGTGCCAGCAGCCTGACAGTTTTCCAAGAGACCCAGTACTTC
TRBD2	TRBV10-3	few	TRBJ2-1	CAIRPRLAGGDNEQFF	TGTGCCATCAGGCCCCGACTAGCGGGGGGGGACAATGAGCAGTTCTTC
NA	TRBV20-1	NA	TRBJ2-3	CSASGRKRGRIDTQYF	TGCAGTGCTAGTGGACGAAAAAGAGGTCGCATAGATACGCAGTATTTT
NA	TRBV20-1	NA	TRBJ2-5	CSANRGFETQYF	TGCAGTGCTAATAGGGGTTTCGAGACCCAGTACTTC
NA	TRBV29-1	NA	TRBJ2-7	CSVDTGTAPYEQYF	TGCAGCGTTGACACCGGGACGGCTCCCTACGAGCAGTACTTC
NA	TRBV12-3/TRBV12-4	many	TRBJ2-7	CASSPPGGGEQYF	TGTGCCAGCAGTCCCCCCGGGGGCGGCGAGCAGTACTTC
TRBD2	TRBV5-1	NA	TRBJ2-3	CASSSGLANAIDTQYF	TGCGCCAGCAGCTCGGGACTAGCAAATGCGATCGATACGCAGTATTTT
TRBD2	TRBV7-3	once	TRBJ2-1	CASSFLSTSGRGHEQFF	TGTGCCAGCAGCTTTCTTTCGACTAGCGGGAGAGGGCATGAGCAGTTCTTC
TRBD2	TRBV11-2	many	TRBJ2-3	CASSLVLAGTDTQYF	TGTGCCAGCAGCTTAGTCCTAGCGGGCACAGATACGCAGTATTTT